Each of the 24 T cell receptor beta chains below was sequenced from the same sample in a study of T-cell memory formation after mild COVID-19. TCRdb redid the calling of the 5' RACE reads with MiXCR, one entry per CDR3 protein. The table has 90,000 to 120,000 distinct CDR3 sequences, approximately 15% seen once. The source material was PBMCs or a T cell subset sorted from them (not recorded which). Every receptor here comes from a man aged 18-30 years who had mild COVID-19 (a few samples of this study predate the infection). Cell type and time point are not known.

This clonotype showed up just a few times. The gene calls are TRBV7-9 and TRBJ1-6; no clear D gene. The CDR3 has 12 residues. The germline V gene encodes CDR1 SEHNR and CDR2 FQNEAQ (reference sequence). V lost 7 bases, J lost 10 bases, and 11 bases lay in between. Written as DNA, the CDR3 is TGTGCCAGCATCCAAAGCGGGTCACCCCTCCACTTT. It is translated as CASIQSGSPLHF.

This clonotype was observed a handful of times. The chain couples TRBV4-3 to TRBJ2-1; D is undetermined. The length of the CDR3 is 14 residues. The germline V gene encodes CDR1 LGHNA and CDR2 YSLEER. V was pared by 0 bases and J by 6 bases, with 9 bases between. CDR3 nucleotide sequence: TGCGCCAGCAGCCAAGATTCCGAGATCAATGAGCAGTTCTTC. Its protein is CASSQDSEINEQFF.

This clonotype appeared a few times. The chain couples TRBV7-2 to TRBJ1-2; D not resolved. The CDR3 covers 12 residues. Germline values: CDR1 SGHTA, CDR2 FQGNSA. Trimming cost V 0 bases and J 8 bases, with 7 bases left between them. CDR3 sequence reads: CASSLALGGYTF. For the CDR3, the DNA is TGTGCCAGCAGCTTAGCGCTGGGGGGCTACACCTTC.

In this sample, this clonotype turned up a few times. V is TRBV7-9 and J is TRBJ2-3; D is undetermined. Germline assignment: CDR1 SEHNR and CDR2 FQNEAQ (reference sequence). This CDR3 spans 15 amino acids. The V and J ends lost 3 bases and 2 bases respectively, with 12 bases between them. The CDR3 region has the DNA TGTGCCAGCAGCTTTAGATCGCAGTTCACAGATACGCAGTATTTT. This encodes CASSFRSQFTDTQYF.

This clonotype was picked up a small number of times. The V call is TRBV13, the J call TRBJ2-7; TRBD1 aligns across 7 bases. CDR3 size: 14 residues. Germline values: CDR1 PRHDT, CDR2 FYEKMQ (reference sequence). Trimming at V came to 6 bases and at J to 4 bases, leaving 9 bases not matched to a gene. The CDR3 DNA reads as TGTGCCAGCAGTGGACAGGCCCTCGGGTACGAGCAGTACGTC. This sequence encodes CASSGQALGYEQYV.

This rearrangement joins TRBV6-2 or TRBV6-3 to TRBJ2-1, with D perhaps being TRBD1 or TRBD2 (5 bases each). The germline CDR1 and CDR2 sequences are MNHEY and SVGEGT. This CDR3 spans 11 amino acids. The V end was cut by 2 bases, the J end by 14 bases, with 10 bases between. This CDR3 reads CASSYGGDEFF. CDR3 in DNA: TGTGCCAGCAGTTACGGGGGAGACGAGTTCTTC.

This clonotype has a count of ten or more. The J gene is TRBJ2-3, the V gene TRBV10-2; D is undetermined. Germline V lookup: CDR1 WSHSY, CDR2 SAAADI. The V end lost 8 bases, the J end lost 6 bases, and 9 bases lay between the germline ends. The CDR3 runs to 11 residues. CDR3 loop: CASSDGDTQYF. DNA of the CDR3: TGCGCCAGCTCTGACGGGGATACGCAGTATTTT.

The V call is TRBV12-3 or TRBV12-4, the J call TRBJ2-6; 11 positions agree with TRBD1. The J segment lost 3 bases and the V segment lost 6 bases, leaving 1 base of the junction unmatched. The CDR3 contains 15 residues. The CDR3 DNA follows: TGTGCCAGCAGGGACAGGGGGCTTGGGGCCAACGTCCTGACTTTC. Residues: CASRDRGLGANVLTF.

This clonotype was recorded a few times. This chain connects TRBV14 to TRBJ1-2; D remains ambiguous. Per the germline V gene, CDR1 is SGHDN and CDR2 is FVKESK. The CDR3 length is 12 residues. V lost 3 bases and J lost 4, with 6 bases in between. CDR3 bases: TGTGCCAGCAGCCAGGGGATCTATGGCTACACCTTC. Amino acid sequence: CASSQGIYGYTF.

This clonotype was found many times. The gene calls are TRBV29-1 and TRBJ1-2; D is perhaps TRBD1 (6 bases). The CDR3 runs 11 residues. Germline V gives CDR1 SQVTM, CDR2 ANQGSEA. V lost 6 bases, J lost 9 bases, and 14 bases lay in between. The chain's CDR3 is CSVAEGDSYTF. The DNA for the CDR3 is TGCAGCGTAGCAGAGGGGGATAGCTACACCTTC. The entire variable domain, with the rest obtained from reference TRBV29-1 and TRBJ1-2, is as follows: SAVISQKPSRDICQRGTSLTIQCQVDSQVTMMFWYRQQPGQSLTLIATANQGSEATYESGFVIDKFPISRPNLTFSTLTVSNMSPEDSSIYLCSVAEGDSYTFGSGTRLTVV.

CDR3 residues: CASSPGALFGTGWNEQFF. The DNA of the CDR3 is TGTGCCAGCAGCCCGGGAGCGTTGTTCGGGACAGGGTGGAATGAGCAGTTCTTC. The chain is built from TRBV5-6 and TRBJ2-1; 9 bases line up with TRBD1. Germline V gene data show CDR1 as SGHDT and CDR2 as YYEEEE. The CDR3 loop spans 18 amino acids. V was clipped by 4 bases and J by 7 bases; unmatched bases: 18.

This clonotype was seen a handful of times. V gene TRBV5-8 combines with J gene TRBJ2-3; D remains ambiguous. The germline V gene has CDR1 SGHTS and CDR2 YDEGEE. The ends were cut back, 2 bases at V and 0 bases at J, with 10 bases in the middle. The CDR3 is made up of 15 amino acids. CDR3 residues: CASSFFQASTDTQYF. CDR3 in DNA: TGTGCCAGCAGCTTCTTTCAGGCAAGCACAGATACGCAGTATTTT.

A few counts support this clonotype. This chain connects TRBV9 to TRBJ1-5, with 9 bases that match TRBD1. The V gene end was trimmed by 4 bases and the J gene end by 8 bases; junction bases not matched to a gene: 4. The germline CDR1 and CDR2 sequences are SGDLS and YYNGEE. CDR3 length equals 13 residues. In nucleotides, the CDR3 is TGTGCCAGCAGCCCCGGGACAGGGAAGCCCCAGCATTTT. Amino acid sequence: CASSPGTGKPQHF.

The V call is TRBV5-1, the J call TRBJ2-3; a weak D match, TRBD1 (6 bases). Per the germline V gene, CDR1 is SGHRS and CDR2 is YFSETQ. CDR3 size: 14 residues. Deletions cut 0 bases from V and 5 bases from J, with 10 bases between. The CDR3 bases are TGCGCCAGCAGCTTGGAAAAGGACAGAGATACGCAGTATTTT. Translating gives CASSLEKDRDTQYF.

This clonotype turned up a few times. The chain recombines TRBV7-9 with TRBJ1-2, with D uncertain. Germline V gene data show CDR1 as SEHNR and CDR2 as FQNEAQ (reference sequence). This CDR3 spans 13 amino acids. V gave up 0 bases and J gave up 2 bases, with 4 bases separating them. DNA of the CDR3: TGTGCCAGCAGCTTAGCCGGGAACTATGGCTACACCTTC. It translates to CASSLAGNYGYTF.

The genes are TRBV7-8 and TRBJ2-5, with 7 nucleotides matching TRBD1. This CDR3 comprises 13 residues. The J segment lost 5 bases and the V segment lost 4 bases, leaving 4 bases of the junction unmatched. Germline CDR1 and CDR2: SGHVS and FQNEAQ. CDR3 loop: CASSSQGLETQYF. CDR3 sequence (DNA): TGTGCCAGCAGCTCACAGGGGTTGGAGACCCAGTACTTC.

In its sample, this clonotype was seen a few times. J is TRBJ2-7 and V is TRBV20-1; 8 bases match TRBD2. Germline V CDR1 and CDR2: DFQATT, SNEGSKA (reference sequence). Trimming at V came to 3 bases and at J to 1 base, leaving 11 bases not matched to a gene. This CDR3 region has 16 residues. This CDR3 reads CSARVPPGGASYEQYF. In DNA form, the CDR3 reads TGCAGTGCTAGGGTCCCACCGGGGGGGGCATCCTACGAGCAGTACTTC.

This clonotype was counted a few times. The rearrangement joins TRBV7-9 to TRBJ2-1; D might be TRBD1 or TRBD2, each matching 6 bases. In germline, CDR1 is SEHNR, CDR2 FQNEAQ (reference sequence). The CDR3 is 16 amino acids. V gave up 5 bases and J gave up 6 bases, with 20 bases separating them. The CDR3 DNA sequence: TGTGCCAGCAGCCCAAGTTGGCAGGGGCGGGGCAATGAGCAGTTCTTC. It yields the protein CASSPSWQGRGNEQFF.

The sample holds a few counts of this clonotype. This chain connects TRBV20-1 to TRBJ1-2, with D uncertain. This CDR3 comprises 14 residues. The V gene lost 6 bases and the J gene lost 4 bases, with 18 bases spanning the gap. Germline lookup yields CDR1 DFQATT and CDR2 SNEGSKA (reference sequence). CDR3 residues: CSAGWPGESYGYTF. The CDR3 DNA is TGCAGTGCCGGATGGCCGGGAGAATCCTATGGCTACACCTTC.

J is TRBJ2-3 and V is TRBV9; TRBD2 matches 10 bases. Germline assignment: CDR1 SGDLS and CDR2 YYNGEE. The CDR3 extends over 18 amino acids. After removal of 4 bases from V and 5 bases from J, the junction contained 16 bases not matched to a gene. This CDR3 is CASSNPTPGTSDEDTQYF. The CDR3 nucleotides read TGTGCCAGCAGCAACCCTACTCCCGGGACTAGCGATGAAGATACGCAGTATTTT.

The table lists this clonotype with a few counts. This chain joins TRBV6-5 and TRBJ2-1; D remains unclear. The CDR3 consists of 15 residues. CDR1 is MNHEY, CDR2 SVGAGI, per germline. Trimming shortened V by 0 bases and J by 2 bases, and 8 bases separated the two germline ends. The CDR3: CASSYSSGPYNEQFF. CDR3 sequence (DNA): TGTGCCAGCAGTTACTCGAGTGGACCCTACAATGAGCAGTTCTTC.

In its sample, this clonotype was seen a few times. The rearrangement joins TRBV7-2 to TRBJ2-5; the D gene is possibly TRBD1 (5 bases). This CDR3 is 16 amino acids long. Trimming stripped 5 bases from V and 5 bases from J, with 21 bases between. Looked up from germline, CDR1 is SGHTA and CDR2 is FQGNSA. In nucleotides, the CDR3 is TGTGCCAGCAGCCTCTTAATTGGGTCGAAGGGGGAGACCCAGTACTTC. Its protein product is CASSLLIGSKGETQYF. The complete variable domain, with remaining parts taken from reference TRBV7-2 and TRBJ2-5, reads GAGVSQSPSNKVTEKGKDVELRCDPISGHTALYWYRQSLGQGLEFLIYFQGNSAPDKSGLPSDRFSAERTGGSVSTLTIQRTQQEDSAVYLCASSLLIGSKGETQYFGPGTRLLVL.

V usage is TRBV3-1 and J usage is TRBJ2-1; 10 bases match TRBD2. The J segment lost 7 bases and the V segment lost 1 base, leaving 7 bases of the junction unmatched. The germline V gene has CDR1 LGHDT and CDR2 YNNKEL (reference sequence). The CDR3 has 16 residues. The CDR3 loop reads CASSQGLAGESNEQFF. The DNA of the CDR3 is TGTGCCAGCAGCCAAGGTCTAGCGGGAGAAAGTAATGAGCAGTTCTTC.

This clonotype turned up a few times. The chain recombines TRBV12-3 or TRBV12-4 with TRBJ2-2; D is ambiguous. The ends were cut back, 8 bases at V and 0 bases at J, with 16 bases in the middle. The CDR3 runs to 16 residues. CDR3 in amino acids: CASCTSSGSNTGELFF. The CDR3 nucleotides read TGTGCCAGCTGTACCTCTTCAGGTTCGAACACCGGGGAGCTGTTTTTT.